Below, one TCR beta chain is given with its context. What it binds is unknown. PCR used 60 Vbeta primers and 13 Jbeta primers. Only in-frame clones appear in the TCRdb table, and some are missing; sequencing was by immunoSEQ multiplex PCR. The sample has about 130,000 clones; about 71% are singletons. The CDR3 sequence is 14 residues long. The V gene's germline CDR1 is WSHSY and CDR2 SAAADI. Trimming removed 10 bases at V and 3 bases at J, with 19 bases between. The sample originates from a study of cytomegalovirus exposure and HLA in healthy donors. Whole-study results and caveats: Reportedly, cytomegalovirus status was diagnosed with high sensitivity and specificity. Per a prior analysis, the majority of TCR beta V segments were productive roughly 87% or roughly 30% of the time.

This clonotype was obtained from a woman aged 60-75 years in good health and CMV-seropositive. The chain has TRBV10-2 and TRBJ2-7; D uncertain. Material: PBMCs. The chain's CDR3 is CATQDKTYIYEQYF. CDR3 DNA sequence: TGCGCCACACAAGACAAAACCTACATCTACGAGCAGTACTTC.